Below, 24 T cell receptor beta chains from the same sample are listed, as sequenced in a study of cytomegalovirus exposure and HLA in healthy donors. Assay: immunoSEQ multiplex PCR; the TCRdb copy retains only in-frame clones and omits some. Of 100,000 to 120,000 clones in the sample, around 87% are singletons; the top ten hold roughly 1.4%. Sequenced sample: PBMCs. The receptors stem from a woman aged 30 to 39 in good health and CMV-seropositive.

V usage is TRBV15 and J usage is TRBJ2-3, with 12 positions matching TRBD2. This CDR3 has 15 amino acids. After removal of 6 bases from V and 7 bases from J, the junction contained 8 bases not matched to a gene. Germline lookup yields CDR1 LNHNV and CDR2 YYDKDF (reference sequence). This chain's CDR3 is CATSTGLAGSNTQYF. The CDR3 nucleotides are TGTGCCACCAGTACAGGACTAGCGGGGTCTAATACGCAGTATTTT.

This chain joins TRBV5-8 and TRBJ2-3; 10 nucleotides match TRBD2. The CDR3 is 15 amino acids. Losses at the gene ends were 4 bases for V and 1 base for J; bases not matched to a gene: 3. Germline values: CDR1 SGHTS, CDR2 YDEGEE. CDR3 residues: CASSLLAGGTDTQYF. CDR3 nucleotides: TGTGCCAGCAGCCTTCTAGCGGGGGGCACAGATACGCAGTATTTT.

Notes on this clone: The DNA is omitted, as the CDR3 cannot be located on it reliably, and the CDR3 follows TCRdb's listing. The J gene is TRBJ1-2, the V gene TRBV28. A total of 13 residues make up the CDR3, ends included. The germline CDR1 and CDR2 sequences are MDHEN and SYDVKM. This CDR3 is CASSFLENYGYTF.

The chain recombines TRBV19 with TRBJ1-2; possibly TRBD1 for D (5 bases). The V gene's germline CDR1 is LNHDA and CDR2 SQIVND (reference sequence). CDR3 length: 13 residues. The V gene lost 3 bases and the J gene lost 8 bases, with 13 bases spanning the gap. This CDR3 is CASSISVTVGYTF. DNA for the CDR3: TGTGCCAGTAGTATCTCCGTGACAGTCGGCTACACCTTC.

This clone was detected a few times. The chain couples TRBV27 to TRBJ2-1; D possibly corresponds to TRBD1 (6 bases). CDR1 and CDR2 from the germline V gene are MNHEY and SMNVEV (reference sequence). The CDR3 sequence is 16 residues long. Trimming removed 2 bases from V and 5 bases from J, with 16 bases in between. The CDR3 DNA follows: TGTGCCAGCAGTTTAGGGGGACAAGCCTGGCACAATGAGCAGTTCTTC. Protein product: CASSLGGQAWHNEQFF.

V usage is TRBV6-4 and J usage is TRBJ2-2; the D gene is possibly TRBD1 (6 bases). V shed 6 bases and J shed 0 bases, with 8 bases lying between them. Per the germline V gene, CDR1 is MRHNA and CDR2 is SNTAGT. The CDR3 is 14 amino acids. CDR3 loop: CASRGASNTGELFF. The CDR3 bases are TGTGCCAGCAGGGGGGCCTCGAACACCGGGGAGCTGTTTTTT.

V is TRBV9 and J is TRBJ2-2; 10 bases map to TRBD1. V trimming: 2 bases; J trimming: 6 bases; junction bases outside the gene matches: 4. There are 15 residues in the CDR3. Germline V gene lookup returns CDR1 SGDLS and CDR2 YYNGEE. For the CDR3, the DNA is TGTGCCAGCAGCGTGGGACAGGGGATGGCCGGGGAGCTGTTTTTT. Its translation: CASSVGQGMAGELFF. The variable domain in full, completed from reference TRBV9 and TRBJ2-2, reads DSGVTQTPKHLITATGQRVTLRCSPRSGDLSVYWYQQSLDQGLQFLIQYYNGEERAKGNILERFSAQQFPDLHSELNLSSLELGDSALYFCASSVGQGMAGELFFGEGSRLTVL.

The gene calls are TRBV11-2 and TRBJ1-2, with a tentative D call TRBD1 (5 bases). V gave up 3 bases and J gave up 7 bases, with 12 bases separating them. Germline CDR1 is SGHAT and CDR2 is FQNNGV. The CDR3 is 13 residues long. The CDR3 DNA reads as TGTGCCAGCAGCTTGAAGCTGGGACTTGGCTACACCTTC. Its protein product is CASSLKLGLGYTF.

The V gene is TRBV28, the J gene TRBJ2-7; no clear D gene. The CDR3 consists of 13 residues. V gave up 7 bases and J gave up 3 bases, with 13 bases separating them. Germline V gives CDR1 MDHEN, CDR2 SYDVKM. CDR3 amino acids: CASTLQRGYEQYF. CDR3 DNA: TGTGCCAGCACCTTGCAACGCGGCTACGAGCAGTACTTC.

The CDR3 region is CASSPWEGNTEAFF. The CDR3 DNA is TGTGCCAGCAGCCCCTGGGAGGGGAACACTGAAGCTTTCTTT. This chain links TRBV7-6 with TRBJ1-1; D gene uncertain. Looked up from germline, CDR1 is SGHVS and CDR2 is FNYEAQ. This CDR3 region has 14 residues. V was trimmed by 5 bases and J by 1 base, leaving 11 bases between them. Together with reference TRBV7-6 and TRBJ1-1, the CDR3 gives the full variable domain: GAGVSQSPRYKVTKRGQDVALRCDPISGHVSLYWYRQALGQGPEFLTYFNYEAQQDKSGLPNDRFSAERPEGSISTLTIQRTEQRDSAMYRCASSPWEGNTEAFFGQGTRLTVV.

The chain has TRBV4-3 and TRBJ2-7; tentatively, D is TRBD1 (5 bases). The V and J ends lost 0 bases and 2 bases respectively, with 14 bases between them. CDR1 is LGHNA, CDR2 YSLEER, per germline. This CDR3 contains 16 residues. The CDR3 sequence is CASSQEFQGSTYEQYF. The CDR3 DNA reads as TGCGCCAGCAGCCAAGAGTTCCAGGGTTCAACCTACGAGCAGTACTTC.

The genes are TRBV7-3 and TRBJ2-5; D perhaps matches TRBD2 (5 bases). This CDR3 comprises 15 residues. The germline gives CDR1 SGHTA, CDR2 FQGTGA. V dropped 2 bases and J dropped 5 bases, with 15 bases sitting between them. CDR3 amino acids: CASSLCIAWRETQYF. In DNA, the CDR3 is TGTGCCAGCAGCTTATGTATCGCCTGGAGGGAGACCCAGTACTTC.

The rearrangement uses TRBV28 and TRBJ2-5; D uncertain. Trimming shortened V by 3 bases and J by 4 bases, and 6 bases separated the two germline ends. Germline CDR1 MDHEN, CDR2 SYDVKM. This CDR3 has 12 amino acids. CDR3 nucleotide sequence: TGTGCCAGCAGTTTGCCGGGAGAGACCCAGTACTTC. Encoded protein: CASSLPGETQYF.

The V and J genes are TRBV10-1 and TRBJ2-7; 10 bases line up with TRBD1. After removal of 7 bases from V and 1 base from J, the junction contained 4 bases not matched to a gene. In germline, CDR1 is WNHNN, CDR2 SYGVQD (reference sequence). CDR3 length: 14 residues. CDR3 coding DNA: TGCGCCAGCACTGGACAGGGGGGGTCCTACGAGCAGTACTTC. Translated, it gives CASTGQGGSYEQYF.

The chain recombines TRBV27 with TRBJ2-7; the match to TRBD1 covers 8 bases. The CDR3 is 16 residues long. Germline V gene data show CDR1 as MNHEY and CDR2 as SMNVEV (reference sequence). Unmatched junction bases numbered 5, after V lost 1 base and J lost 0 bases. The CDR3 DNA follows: TGTGCCAGCAGTTTATGTTGGACAGGGAGCTCCTACGAGCAGTACTTC. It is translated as CASSLCWTGSSYEQYF.

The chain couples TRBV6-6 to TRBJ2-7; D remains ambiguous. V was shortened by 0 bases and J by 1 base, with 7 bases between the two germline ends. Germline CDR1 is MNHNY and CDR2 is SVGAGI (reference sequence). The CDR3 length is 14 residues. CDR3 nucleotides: TGTGCCAGCAGTTACTCGAGACATTCCTACGAGCAGTACTTC. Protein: CASSYSRHSYEQYF.

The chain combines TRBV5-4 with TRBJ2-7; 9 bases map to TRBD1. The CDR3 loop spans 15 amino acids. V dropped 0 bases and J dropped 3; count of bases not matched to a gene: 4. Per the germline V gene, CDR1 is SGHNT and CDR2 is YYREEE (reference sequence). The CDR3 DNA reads TGTGCCAGCAGCTTGGGGAGACAGGGGGACTACGAGCAGTACTTC. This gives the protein CASSLGRQGDYEQYF. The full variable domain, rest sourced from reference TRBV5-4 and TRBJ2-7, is ETGVTQSPTHLIKTRGQQVTLRCSSQSGHNTVSWYQQALGQGPQFIFQYYREEENGRGNFPPRFSGLQFPNYSSELNVNALELDDSALYLCASSLGRQGDYEQYFGPGTRLTVT.

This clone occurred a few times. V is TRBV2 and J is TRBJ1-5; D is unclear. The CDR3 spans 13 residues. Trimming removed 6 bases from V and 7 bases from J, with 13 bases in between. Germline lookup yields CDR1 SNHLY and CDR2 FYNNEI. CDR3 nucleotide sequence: TGTGCCAGCAGCGCTAACGGAGGACAGCCCCAGCATTTT. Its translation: CASSANGGQPQHF.

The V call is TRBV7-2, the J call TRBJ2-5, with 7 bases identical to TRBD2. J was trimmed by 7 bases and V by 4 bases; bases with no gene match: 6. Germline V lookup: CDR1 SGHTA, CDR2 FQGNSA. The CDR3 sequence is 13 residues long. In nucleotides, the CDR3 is TGTGCCAGCAGCTCGGGAGGCGCTTGGACCCAGTACTTC. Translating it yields CASSSGGAWTQYF.

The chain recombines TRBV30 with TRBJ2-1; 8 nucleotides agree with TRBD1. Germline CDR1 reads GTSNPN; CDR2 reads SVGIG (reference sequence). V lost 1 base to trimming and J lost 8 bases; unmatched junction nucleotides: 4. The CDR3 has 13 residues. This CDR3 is CAWSETGVDEQFF. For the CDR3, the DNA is TGTGCCTGGAGTGAGACAGGGGTGGATGAGCAGTTCTTC. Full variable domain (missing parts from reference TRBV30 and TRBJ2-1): SQTIHQWPATLVQPVGSPLSLECTVEGTSNPNLYWYRQAAGRGLQLLFYSVGIGQISSEVPQNLSASRPQDRQFILSSKKLLLSDSGFYLCAWSETGVDEQFFGPGTRLTVL.

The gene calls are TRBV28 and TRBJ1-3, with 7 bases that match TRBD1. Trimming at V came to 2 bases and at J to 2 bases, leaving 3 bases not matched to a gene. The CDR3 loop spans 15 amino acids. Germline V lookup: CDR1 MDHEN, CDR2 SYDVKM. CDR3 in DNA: TGTGCCAGCAGTTTAACAGGGGAAACTGGAAACACCATATATTTT. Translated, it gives CASSLTGETGNTIYF. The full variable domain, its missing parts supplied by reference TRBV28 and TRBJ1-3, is DVKVTQSSRYLVKRTGEKVFLECVQDMDHENMFWYRQDPGLGLRLIYFSYDVKMKEKGDIPEGYSVSREKKERFSLILESASTNQTSMYLCASSLTGETGNTIYFGEGSWLTVV.

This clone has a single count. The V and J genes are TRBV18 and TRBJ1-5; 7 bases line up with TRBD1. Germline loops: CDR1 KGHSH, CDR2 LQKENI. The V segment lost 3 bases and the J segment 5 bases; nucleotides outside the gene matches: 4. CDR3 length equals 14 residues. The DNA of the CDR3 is TGTGCCAGCTCACCTCGAACAGGGGATCAGCCCCAGCATTTT. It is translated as CASSPRTGDQPQHF.

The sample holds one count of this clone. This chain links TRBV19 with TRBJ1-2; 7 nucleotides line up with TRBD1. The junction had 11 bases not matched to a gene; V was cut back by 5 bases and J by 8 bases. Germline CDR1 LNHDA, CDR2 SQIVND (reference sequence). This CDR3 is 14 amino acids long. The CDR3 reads CASSARQGLNGYTF. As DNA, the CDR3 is TGTGCCAGTAGTGCCCGACAGGGTCTAAACGGCTACACCTTC.

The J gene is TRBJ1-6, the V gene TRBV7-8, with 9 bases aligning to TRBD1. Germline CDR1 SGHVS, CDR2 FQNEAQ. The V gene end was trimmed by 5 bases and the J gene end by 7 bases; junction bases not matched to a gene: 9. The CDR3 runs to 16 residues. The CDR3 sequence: CASSPYRDRANSPLHF. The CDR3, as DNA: TGTGCCAGCAGCCCCTACCGGGACAGGGCGAATTCACCCCTCCACTTT.